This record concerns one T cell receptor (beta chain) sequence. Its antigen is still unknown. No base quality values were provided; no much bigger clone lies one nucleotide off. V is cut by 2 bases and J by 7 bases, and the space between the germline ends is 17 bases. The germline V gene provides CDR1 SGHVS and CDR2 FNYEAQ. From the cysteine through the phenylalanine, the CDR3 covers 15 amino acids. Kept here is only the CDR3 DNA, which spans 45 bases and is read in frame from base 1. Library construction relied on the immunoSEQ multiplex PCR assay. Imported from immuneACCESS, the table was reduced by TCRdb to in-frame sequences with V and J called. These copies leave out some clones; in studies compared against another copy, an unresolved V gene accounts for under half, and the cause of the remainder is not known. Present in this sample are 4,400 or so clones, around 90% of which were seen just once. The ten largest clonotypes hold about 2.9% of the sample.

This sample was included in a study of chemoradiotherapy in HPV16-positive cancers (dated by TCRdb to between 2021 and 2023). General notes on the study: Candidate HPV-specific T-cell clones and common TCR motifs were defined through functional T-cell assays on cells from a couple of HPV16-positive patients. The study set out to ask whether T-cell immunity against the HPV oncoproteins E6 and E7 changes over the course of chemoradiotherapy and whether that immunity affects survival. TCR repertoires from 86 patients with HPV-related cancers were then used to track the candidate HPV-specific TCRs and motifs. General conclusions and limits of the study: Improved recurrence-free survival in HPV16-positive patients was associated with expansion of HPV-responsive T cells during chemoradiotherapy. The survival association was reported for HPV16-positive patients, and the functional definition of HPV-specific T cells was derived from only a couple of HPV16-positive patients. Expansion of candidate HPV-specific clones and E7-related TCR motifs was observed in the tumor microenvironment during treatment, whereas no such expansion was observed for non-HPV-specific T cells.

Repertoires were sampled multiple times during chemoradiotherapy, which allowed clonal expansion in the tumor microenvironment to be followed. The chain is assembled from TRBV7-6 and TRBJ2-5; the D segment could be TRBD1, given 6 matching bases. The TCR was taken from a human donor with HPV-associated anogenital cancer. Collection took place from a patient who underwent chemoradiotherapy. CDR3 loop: CASSLLSQGEATQYF. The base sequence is TGTGCCAGCAGCTTATTATCACAGGGAGAGGCGACCCAGTACTTC.